The 19 T cell receptor beta chains listed next were all sequenced from one sample in a study of CD8 T cells in ankylosing spondylitis (dated by TCRdb to between 2016 and 2019). Libraries were made using 5' RACE. The listed sequencing device is Illumina HiSeq 2500. Through fastp at Q25 and MiXCR, TCRdb rebuilt clones from the public reads, retaining in-frame beta chains. Each CDR3 protein appears once, grouped with its most common genes and DNA. This sample holds approximately 15,000 distinct CDR3 sequences; under 3.5% were observed only once. The top ten clonotypes cover 8.5% to 9.5% of the sample. Sequenced sample: blood, either unsorted or a sorted T cell fraction (not recorded which). Every receptor here comes from a male donor with ankylosing spondylitis or in good health (not recorded which).

This clonotype was detected many times. This sequence joins TRBV6-1 and TRBJ2-7, with 15 positions matching TRBD2. Germline trimming cut 0 bases from V and 2 bases from J; bases unmatched to any gene: 11. CDR3 size: 20 residues. Per the germline V gene, CDR1 is MNHNS and CDR2 is SASEGT. CDR3 bases: TGTGCCAGCAGTGAAGCGAAACGGACTAGCGGGAGGGCCCTGACCTACGAGCAGTACTTC. It encodes CASSEAKRTSGRALTYEQYF.

This clonotype is labeled as medium-sized (0.01 to 0.1%). J is TRBJ2-2 and V is TRBV9; D uncertain. Germline V gene data show CDR1 as SGDLS and CDR2 as YYNGEE. Trimming cost V 0 bases and J 0 bases, with 9 bases left between them. This CDR3 comprises 16 residues. DNA of the CDR3: TGTGCCAGCAGCGTAGGCACTACCTCGAACACCGGGGAGCTGTTTTTT. This encodes CASSVGTTSNTGELFF. Variable domain in full (rest from reference TRBV9 and TRBJ2-2): DSGVTQTPKHLITATGQRVTLRCSPRSGDLSVYWYQQSLDQGLQFLIQYYNGEERAKGNILERFSAQQFPDLHSELNLSSLELGDSALYFCASSVGTTSNTGELFFGEGSRLTVL.

Many counts were recorded for this clonotype. The rearrangement uses TRBV9 and TRBJ2-5; 8 positions agree with TRBD2. CDR1 SGDLS and CDR2 YYNGEE come from the germline V gene. V dropped 2 bases and J dropped 1; count of bases not matched to a gene: 7. The CDR3 has 16 residues. CDR3 in amino acids: CASSVAGGTTQETQYF. For the CDR3, the DNA is TGTGCCAGCAGCGTCGCGGGAGGTACTACCCAAGAGACCCAGTACTTC.

The sample holds many counts of this clonotype. The J gene is TRBJ1-5, the V gene TRBV9, with D perhaps matching TRBD1 (6 bases). This CDR3 comprises 15 residues. Germline lookup yields CDR1 SGDLS and CDR2 YYNGEE. The V end lost 4 bases, the J end lost 3 bases, and 14 bases lay between the germline ends. Here the CDR3 DNA reads TGTGCCAGCAGCCGGGGGCAGGGGACCAATCAGCCCCAGCATTTT. Translated: CASSRGQGTNQPQHF.

At least ten counts were recorded for this clonotype. This rearrangement joins TRBV9 to TRBJ2-2; D uncertain. The CDR3 has 16 residues. Deletions cut 0 bases from V and 0 bases from J, with 9 bases between. Germline-derived CDR1 and CDR2 are SGDLS and YYNGEE. CDR3 nucleotides: TGTGCCAGCAGCGTAGCTACCACACCGAACACCGGGGAGCTGTTTTTT. It translates to CASSVATTPNTGELFF.

This clonotype was counted many times. The chain links TRBV9 to TRBJ2-3, with 8 nucleotides matching TRBD2. V trimming: 1 base; J trimming: 7 bases; junction bases outside the gene matches: 8. The CDR3 runs to 15 residues. Germline V gives CDR1 SGDLS, CDR2 YYNGEE. This CDR3 reads CASSVIATSGHTQYF. The CDR3 nucleotides are TGTGCCAGCAGCGTAATAGCAACTAGCGGCCATACGCAGTATTTT.

This clonotype was detected many times. The chain carries TRBV9 and TRBJ1-2; D call uncertain. Germline loops: CDR1 SGDLS, CDR2 YYNGEE. This CDR3 comprises 14 residues. With 0 bases removed from V and 5 bases from J, the gap between germline ends came to 11 bases. CDR3 region: CASSVADSRYGYTF. DNA for the CDR3: TGTGCCAGCAGCGTAGCTGACTCACGGTATGGCTACACCTTC.

This clonotype was detected many times. The rearrangement joins TRBV9 to TRBJ2-2; 7 bases are shared with TRBD2. Germline V gene sequence: CDR1 SGDLS, CDR2 YYNGEE. The ends lost 0 bases at V and 4 bases at J; junction bases unmatched: 0. The CDR3 extends over 14 amino acids. CDR3 DNA: TGTGCCAGCAGCGTAGGGGGGGGCACCGGGGAGCTGTTTTTT. It translates to CASSVGGGTGELFF.

This clonotype occurred many times. This chain uses TRBV9 with TRBJ2-3; TRBD2 matches 7 bases. Per germline, CDR1 SGDLS and CDR2 YYNGEE. J gave up 6 bases and V 0 bases, and 7 bases lay outside the gene matches. CDR3 length equals 15 residues. For the CDR3, the DNA is TGTGCCAGCAGCGTAGCTGCGGGAGTACATGATACGCAGTATTTT. Protein product: CASSVAAGVHDTQYF.

Judged by abundance, this clonotype is medium-sized. The chain is built from TRBV9 and TRBJ2-1; 7 positions match TRBD2. Germline values: CDR1 SGDLS, CDR2 YYNGEE. The CDR3 is 16 residues long. V lost 0 bases and J lost 1; bases outside the gene matches: 4. CDR3 nucleotide sequence: TGTGCCAGCAGCGTAGGGGGGGGTCAATCCTACAATGAGCAGTTCTTC. It specifies CASSVGGGQSYNEQFF.

By its share, this clonotype is medium-sized (0.01 to 0.1%). The chain carries TRBV9 and TRBJ2-7, with 9 positions matching TRBD1. The CDR3 covers 15 residues. The junction had 4 bases not matched to a gene; V was cut back by 0 bases and J by 3 bases. Germline V gene lookup returns CDR1 SGDLS and CDR2 YYNGEE. The CDR3: CASSVAPGQGYEQYF. In DNA form, the CDR3 reads TGTGCCAGCAGCGTAGCTCCGGGACAGGGCTACGAGCAGTACTTC.

The table lists this clonotype with many counts. The chain joins TRBV9 to TRBJ1-3; 7 bases are shared with TRBD1. V lost 0 bases and J lost 9; bases outside the gene matches: 9. The CDR3 totals 15 residues. Germline assignment: CDR1 SGDLS and CDR2 YYNGEE. The CDR3 protein is CASSVGDRNGGTIYF. The CDR3 DNA reads as TGTGCCAGCAGCGTAGGGGACAGAAATGGGGGCACCATATATTTT.

This clonotype was detected ten times or more. The chain's CDR3 is CASSVAAWGLAGNEQFF. DNA for the CDR3: TGTGCCAGCAGCGTCGCCGCTTGGGGACTAGCAGGCAATGAGCAGTTCTTC. The V and J genes are TRBV9 and TRBJ2-1, with 9 bases lining up with TRBD2. Germline V CDR1 and CDR2: SGDLS, YYNGEE. J was trimmed by 6 bases and V by 2 bases; bases with no gene match: 12. The CDR3 extends over 17 amino acids.

There are many counts of this clonotype. This rearrangement joins TRBV9 to TRBJ1-6; D not certain. V lost 0 bases and J 10 bases, leaving 14 bases between the germline ends. This CDR3 spans 15 amino acids. In germline, CDR1 is SGDLS, CDR2 YYNGEE. CDR3 in amino acids: CASSVGRTFASPLHF. CDR3 DNA: TGTGCCAGCAGCGTAGGTCGGACTTTTGCCTCACCCCTCCACTTT.

In this sample, this clonotype turned up many times. V usage is TRBV9 and J usage is TRBJ2-5; 7 bases align to TRBD2. Per the germline V gene, CDR1 is SGDLS and CDR2 is YYNGEE. After removal of 0 bases from V and 2 bases from J, the junction contained 4 bases not matched to a gene. The CDR3 is 15 amino acids. The CDR3 DNA is TGTGCCAGCAGCGTAGCTTTCGGGGGGCAAGAGACCCAGTACTTC. Translated: CASSVAFGGQETQYF.

This clonotype was detected many times. The gene calls are TRBV9 and TRBJ2-3, with 10 bases aligning to TRBD2. This CDR3 is 15 amino acids long. The J segment lost 3 bases and the V segment lost 3 bases, leaving 4 bases of the junction unmatched. Germline-derived CDR1 and CDR2 are SGDLS and YYNGEE. This chain's CDR3 is CASSALAGGTDTQYF. CDR3 in DNA: TGTGCCAGCAGCGCCTTAGCGGGAGGAACAGATACGCAGTATTTT.

In its sample, this clonotype was seen many times. The chain uses TRBV9 and TRBJ1-4; D not certain. Germline V gene lookup returns CDR1 SGDLS and CDR2 YYNGEE. This CDR3 comprises 13 residues. The V and J ends lost 0 bases and 8 bases respectively, with 8 bases between them. For the CDR3, the DNA is TGTGCCAGCAGCGTAGCTAACAGCGAAAAACTGTTTTTT. Its translation: CASSVANSEKLFF.

This clonotype has ten or more counts. The V gene is TRBV9, the J gene TRBJ1-5, with TRBD1 as a possible D gene (5 bases). The length of the CDR3 is 13 residues. Germline V gene data show CDR1 as SGDLS and CDR2 as YYNGEE. V lost 6 bases to trimming and J lost 2 bases, with 9 bases between them. CDR3 loop: CASNLGGNQPQHF. The CDR3 region has the DNA TGTGCCAGCAACCTAGGGGGCAATCAGCCCCAGCATTTT.

This clonotype is labeled medium-sized. V and J are TRBV9 and TRBJ2-1, with TRBD2 matching over 7 bases. Per the germline V gene, CDR1 is SGDLS and CDR2 is YYNGEE. Losses at the gene ends were 2 bases for V and 6 bases for J; bases not matched to a gene: 5. This CDR3 is built from 14 residues. The CDR3 bases are TGTGCCAGCAGCGTCAAGCGACTAGCCAATGAGCAGTTCTTC. This sequence encodes CASSVKRLANEQFF. Variable domain in full (rest from reference TRBV9 and TRBJ2-1): DSGVTQTPKHLITATGQRVTLRCSPRSGDLSVYWYQQSLDQGLQFLIQYYNGEERAKGNILERFSAQQFPDLHSELNLSSLELGDSALYFCASSVKRLANEQFFGPGTRLTVL.